Listed here is a single T cell receptor beta chain. Method: immunoSEQ multiplex PCR; TCRdb's copy keeps in-frame clones and lacks some. Of under 200,000 clones in the sample, roughly 80% are singletons; the top ten hold roughly 7%. This sample was included in a study of cytomegalovirus exposure and HLA in healthy donors. The germline V gene encodes CDR1 SGHAT and CDR2 FQNNGV. The CDR3 length is 15 residues. Trimming cost V 0 bases and J 5 bases, with 11 bases left between them. The J gene is TRBJ1-5, the V gene TRBV11-2; D possibly corresponds to TRBD1 (5 bases). Sequencing was done on a sample of PBMCs. The receptor was isolated from a man between 18 and 29 years old in good health and CMV-seropositive. CDR3: CASSLEGRVDQPQHF. The DNA of the CDR3 is TGTGCCAGCAGCTTAGAGGGCAGGGTGGATCAGCCCCAGCATTTT.